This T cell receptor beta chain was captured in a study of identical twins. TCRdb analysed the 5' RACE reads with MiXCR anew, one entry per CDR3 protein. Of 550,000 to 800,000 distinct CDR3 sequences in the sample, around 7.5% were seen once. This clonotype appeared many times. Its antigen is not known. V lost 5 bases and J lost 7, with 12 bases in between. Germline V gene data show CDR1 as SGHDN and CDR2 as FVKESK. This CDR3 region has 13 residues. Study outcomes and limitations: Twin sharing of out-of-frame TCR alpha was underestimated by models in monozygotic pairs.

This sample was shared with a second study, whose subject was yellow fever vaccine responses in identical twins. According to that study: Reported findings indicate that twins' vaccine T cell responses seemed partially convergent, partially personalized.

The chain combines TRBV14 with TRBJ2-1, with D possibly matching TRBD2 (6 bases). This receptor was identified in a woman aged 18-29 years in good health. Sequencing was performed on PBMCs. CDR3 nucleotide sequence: TGTGCCAGCAGCGTCGGTGGGGGGAATGAGCAGTTCTTC. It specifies CASSVGGGNEQFF. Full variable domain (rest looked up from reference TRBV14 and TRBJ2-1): EAGVTQFPSHSVIEKGQTVTLRCDPISGHDNLYWYRRVMGKEIKFLLHFVKESKQDESGMPNNRFLAERTGGTYSTLKVQPAELEDSGVYFCASSVGGGNEQFFGPGTRLTVL.